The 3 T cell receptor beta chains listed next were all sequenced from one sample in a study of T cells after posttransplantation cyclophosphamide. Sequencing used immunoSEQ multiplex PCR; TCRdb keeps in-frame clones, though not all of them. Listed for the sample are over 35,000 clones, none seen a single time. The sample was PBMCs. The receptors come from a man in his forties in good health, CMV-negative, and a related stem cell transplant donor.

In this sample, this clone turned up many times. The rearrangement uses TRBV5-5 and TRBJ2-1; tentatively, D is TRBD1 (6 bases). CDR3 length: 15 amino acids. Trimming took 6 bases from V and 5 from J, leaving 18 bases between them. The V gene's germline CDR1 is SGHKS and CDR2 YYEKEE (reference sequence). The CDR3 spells CASTPSWGHDNEQFF. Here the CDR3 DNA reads TGTGCCAGCACCCCGAGCTGGGGACACGACAATGAGCAGTTCTTC. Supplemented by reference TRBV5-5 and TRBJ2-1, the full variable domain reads DAGVTQSPTHLIKTRGQQVTLRCSPISGHKSVSWYQQVLGQGPQFIFQYYEKEERGRGNFPDRFSARQFPNYSSELNVNALLLGDSALYLCASTPSWGHDNEQFFGPGTRLTVL.

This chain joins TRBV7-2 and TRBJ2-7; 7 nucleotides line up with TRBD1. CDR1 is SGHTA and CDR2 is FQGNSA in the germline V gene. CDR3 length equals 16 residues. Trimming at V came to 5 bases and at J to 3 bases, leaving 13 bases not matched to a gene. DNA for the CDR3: TGTGCCAGCAGCCAGGGTATCAGGGACAGCAGCTACGAGCAGTACTTC. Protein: CASSQGIRDSSYEQYF.

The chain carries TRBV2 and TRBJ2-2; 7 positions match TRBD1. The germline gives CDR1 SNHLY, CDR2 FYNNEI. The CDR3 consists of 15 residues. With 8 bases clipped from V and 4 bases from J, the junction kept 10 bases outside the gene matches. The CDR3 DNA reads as TGTGCCAGCGGAAGGGACAGCCATACCACCGGGGAGCTGTTTTTT. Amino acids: CASGRDSHTTGELFF. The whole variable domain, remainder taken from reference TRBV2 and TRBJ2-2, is EPEVTQTPSHQVTQMGQEVILRCVPISNHLYFYWYRQILGQKVEFLVSFYNNEISEKSEIFDDQFSVERPDGSNFTLKIRSTKLEDSAMYFCASGRDSHTTGELFFGEGSRLTVL.